Shown below are 32 T cell receptor beta chains from a single sample sequenced in a study of vaccination effects on CD4 cells after COVID-19. Here immunoSEQ multiplex PCR was the method, and the copy in TCRdb shows in-frame clones only, minus some. The table shows 50,000 or so clones, with around 75% occurring only once. No antigens are known for them. Viral peptide pool expansion of antigen-specific CD4+ T cells preceded sequencing in the ViraFEST assay. Having been cultured for about ten days, the cells underwent CD4+ T cell isolation. The source was CD4+ T cells from PBMCs cultured with HCoV-229E spike peptides, collected before COVID-19 vaccination. These receptors were obtained from a human donor who received a COVID-19 vaccine.

This clone was seen only a few times. This chain joins TRBV7-9 and TRBJ2-7; D gene uncertain. The germline gives CDR1 SEHNR, CDR2 FQNEAQ (reference sequence). CDR3 length: 13 amino acids. Trimming stripped 1 base from V and 7 bases from J, with 11 bases between. The CDR3: CASSLDRYSEQYV. The CDR3 coding sequence is TGTGCCAGCAGCTTAGACCGGTATTCAGAGCAGTACGTC.

This clone was recorded a few times. The V call is TRBV19, the J call TRBJ1-5; unclear D gene. Trimming took 5 bases from V and 4 from J, leaving 12 bases between them. The CDR3 runs 14 residues. CDR1 and CDR2 (germline): LNHDA, SQIVND (reference sequence). The CDR3 DNA reads TGTGCCAGTAGTCCCCTGAACCTTAATCAGCCCCAGCATTTT. It is translated as CASSPLNLNQPQHF. Full variable domain (missing parts from reference TRBV19 and TRBJ1-5): DGGITQSPKYLFRKEGQNVTLSCEQNLNHDAMYWYRQDPGQGLRLIYYSQIVNDFQKGDIAEGYSVSREKKESFPLTVTSAQKNPTAFYLCASSPLNLNQPQHFGDGTRLSIL.

The chain has TRBV29-1 and TRBJ1-2; 8 bases match TRBD1. CDR1 SQVTM and CDR2 ANQGSEA come from the germline V gene. CDR3 length equals 13 residues. J lost 3 bases, V lost 5 bases, and 5 bases had no gene match. CDR3 in amino acids: CSVSTGADYGYTF. CDR3 nucleotide sequence: TGCAGCGTTTCGACAGGGGCCGACTATGGCTACACCTTC. The full variable domain, its missing parts supplied by reference TRBV29-1 and TRBJ1-2, is SAVISQKPSRDICQRGTSLTIQCQVDSQVTMMFWYRQQPGQSLTLIATANQGSEATYESGFVIDKFPISRPNLTFSTLTVSNMSPEDSSIYLCSVSTGADYGYTFGSGTRLTVV.

There are a few counts of this clone. This chain joins TRBV15 and TRBJ1-2, with D possibly TRBD1 on 6 matching bases. Trimming removed 4 bases at V and 2 bases at J, with 11 bases between. Per germline, CDR1 LNHNV and CDR2 YYDKDF (reference sequence). This CDR3 spans 14 amino acids. Here the CDR3 reads CATSTGQTNYGYTF. The DNA of the CDR3 is TGTGCCACCAGCACCGGACAGACAAACTATGGCTACACCTTC.

This rearrangement joins TRBV28 to TRBJ2-7, with D possibly TRBD1 on 5 matching bases. Per the germline V gene, CDR1 is MDHEN and CDR2 is SYDVKM. V was shortened by 0 bases and J by 4 bases, with 16 bases between the two germline ends. This CDR3 is built from 16 residues. The CDR3 loop reads CASSLCHRRTLYEQYV. CDR3 DNA sequence: TGTGCCAGCAGTTTATGTCACAGGAGAACACTATACGAGCAGTACGTC.

The chain is built from TRBV18 and TRBJ2-7, with a possible D match to TRBD2 (7 bases). The CDR3 contains 14 residues. Deletions cut 2 bases from V and 5 bases from J, with 13 bases between. The V gene's germline CDR1 is KGHSH and CDR2 LQKENI. CDR3 region: CASSPNAGANEQYV. The DNA of the CDR3 is TGTGCCAGCTCACCAAACGCGGGGGCCAACGAGCAGTACGTC.

This chain uses TRBV19 with TRBJ1-2, with D perhaps TRBD1 (6 bases). The V and J ends lost 6 bases and 2 bases respectively, with 10 bases between them. This CDR3 is built from 13 residues. Per germline, CDR1 LNHDA and CDR2 SQIVND (reference sequence). The CDR3 reads CASSPTGNYGYTF. The CDR3 bases are TGTGCCAGTAGCCCGACAGGAAACTATGGCTACACCTTC. Complete variable domain (other parts from reference TRBV19 and TRBJ1-2): DGGITQSPKYLFRKEGQNVTLSCEQNLNHDAMYWYRQDPGQGLRLIYYSQIVNDFQKGDIAEGYSVSREKKESFPLTVTSAQKNPTAFYLCASSPTGNYGYTFGSGTRLTVV.

J is TRBJ2-1 and V is TRBV3-1 (or the pseudogene TRBV3-2), with TRBD2 as a possible D gene (6 bases). CDR3 length equals 16 residues. CDR1 and CDR2 (germline): LGHDT, YNNKEL (reference sequence). Trimming took 0 bases from V and 7 from J, leaving 16 bases between them. The CDR3 coding sequence is TGTGCCAGCAGCCAAGATTGGGGGGAGATGGTGAATGAGCAGTTCTTC. Translating it yields CASSQDWGEMVNEQFF.

The gene calls are TRBV18 and TRBJ1-1; 7 bases are a match to TRBD1. Germline V CDR1 and CDR2: KGHSH, LQKENI. V was clipped by 8 bases and J by 1 base; unmatched bases: 10. CDR3 size: 15 residues. The CDR3 loop reads CASTRQGRGNTEAFF. CDR3 nucleotides: TGTGCCAGCACCCGACAGGGCCGAGGGAACACTGAAGCTTTCTTT. The variable domain in full, completed from reference TRBV18 and TRBJ1-1, reads NAGVMQNPRHLVRRRGQEARLRCSPMKGHSHVYWYRQLPEEGLKFMVYLQKENIIDESGMPKERFSAEFPKEGPSILRIQQVVRGDSAAYFCASTRQGRGNTEAFFGQGTRLTVV.

The chain joins TRBV7-9 to TRBJ2-5; the D gene could be TRBD1 or TRBD2 (6 bases each). Per the germline V gene, CDR1 is SEHNR and CDR2 is FQNEAQ (reference sequence). V lost 3 bases, J lost 3 bases, and 8 bases lay in between. The CDR3 consists of 13 residues. This chain's CDR3 is CASSLRGEETQYF. Written as DNA, the CDR3 is TGTGCCAGCAGCTTGAGGGGGGAAGAGACCCAGTACTTC.

This chain connects TRBV5-8 to TRBJ2-3; 10 nucleotides align to TRBD1. After removal of 7 bases from V and 2 bases from J, the junction contained 13 bases not matched to a gene. Per germline, CDR1 SGHTS and CDR2 YDEGEE. The CDR3 covers 17 residues. The CDR3 is CASPTGTGAKVTDTQYF. The DNA of the CDR3 is TGTGCCAGCCCCACCGGGACAGGGGCCAAAGTCACAGATACGCAGTATTTT.

The genes are TRBV5-6 and TRBJ1-1; D is unresolved. This CDR3 comprises 13 residues. The germline V and J ends were trimmed by 4 bases and 7 bases, with 14 bases remaining between them. Germline V lookup: CDR1 SGHDT, CDR2 YYEEEE. The CDR3 is CASSPRGDLEAFF. CDR3 DNA sequence: TGTGCCAGCAGCCCGCGGGGAGATCTTGAAGCTTTCTTT.

This clone came up a few times. V usage is TRBV24-1 and J usage is TRBJ2-3; 8 positions agree with TRBD1. From germline, CDR1 is KGHDR and CDR2 SFDVKD. CDR3 length: 16 residues. The V and J ends lost 5 bases and 0 bases, in that order; junction bases with no gene match: 6. The CDR3 is CATSGGQGASTDTQYF. The CDR3 nucleotides read TGTGCCACCAGTGGTGGACAGGGCGCTAGCACAGATACGCAGTATTTT.

The V and J genes are TRBV19 and TRBJ2-5; 7 nucleotides line up with TRBD1. The CDR3 loop spans 13 amino acids. V was pared by 4 bases and J by 4 bases, with 3 bases of the junction left unmatched. Germline V CDR1 and CDR2: LNHDA, SQIVND (reference sequence). CDR3 amino acids: CASSTTGAETQYF. The CDR3 nucleotides are TGTGCCAGTAGTACTACAGGGGCAGAGACCCAGTACTTC. Full variable domain (rest looked up from reference TRBV19 and TRBJ2-5): DGGITQSPKYLFRKEGQNVTLSCEQNLNHDAMYWYRQDPGQGLRLIYYSQIVNDFQKGDIAEGYSVSREKKESFPLTVTSAQKNPTAFYLCASSTTGAETQYFGPGTRLLVL.

This sequence joins TRBV6-5 and TRBJ1-2; 9 bases fit TRBD1. This CDR3 comprises 15 residues. The germline gives CDR1 MNHEY, CDR2 SVGAGI. V lost 5 bases, J lost 6 bases, and 10 bases stayed unmatched. The CDR3 DNA sequence: TGTGCCAGCAGTACGCGGACAGGGGTGAAAGATGGCTACACCTTC. Encoded protein: CASSTRTGVKDGYTF.

The chain carries TRBV24-1 and TRBJ2-1; D remains ambiguous. The V gene's germline CDR1 is KGHDR and CDR2 SFDVKD. V shed 2 bases and J shed 7 bases, with 11 bases lying between them. CDR3 length: 14 amino acids. CDR3 coding DNA: TGTGCCACCAGTGATTCGCGGTCGCAGAATGAGCAGTTCTTC. Residues: CATSDSRSQNEQFF.

The V gene is TRBV4-1, the J gene TRBJ2-3; D may correspond to TRBD1 or TRBD2 (5 bases each). There are 17 residues in the CDR3. Germline values: CDR1 MGHRA, CDR2 YSYEKL. V shed 5 bases and J shed 1 base, with 19 bases lying between them. Here the CDR3 DNA reads TGCGCCAGCAGCGGCCACCGGGACCTAAACCGCACAGATACGCAGTATTTT. As protein: CASSGHRDLNRTDTQYF.

This clone was recorded a few times. The chain employs TRBV4-2 and TRBJ1-2; D gene unclear. CDR1 is LGHNA, CDR2 YNFKEQ, per germline. The V gene lost 0 bases and the J gene lost 0 bases, with 8 bases spanning the gap. The CDR3 loop spans 15 amino acids. The CDR3, as DNA: TGTGCCAGCAGCCAAGATCATACAGCTAACTATGGCTACACCTTC. As protein: CASSQDHTANYGYTF.

The gene calls are TRBV10-1 and TRBJ1-1, with D unclear. Germline CDR1 WNHNN, CDR2 SYGVQD (reference sequence). The V gene lost 5 bases and the J gene lost 4 bases, with 11 bases spanning the gap. The CDR3 has 13 amino acids. The CDR3 bases are TGCGCCAGCAGTCATAACCTATTCACTGAAGCTTTCTTT. Translating it yields CASSHNLFTEAFF.

The genes are TRBV30 and TRBJ1-1; D not certain. CDR3 length: 14 amino acids. Trimming pared 2 bases from V and 0 bases from J, leaving 10 bases between. Germline V gene lookup returns CDR1 GTSNPN and CDR2 SVGIG (reference sequence). The CDR3 protein is CAWSIGSLNTEAFF. The DNA for the CDR3 is TGTGCCTGGAGTATAGGTTCCCTGAACACTGAAGCTTTCTTT. The full variable domain, with the rest looked up from reference TRBV30 and TRBJ1-1, is SQTIHQWPATLVQPVGSPLSLECTVEGTSNPNLYWYRQAAGRGLQLLFYSVGIGQISSEVPQNLSASRPQDRQFILSSKKLLLSDSGFYLCAWSIGSLNTEAFFGQGTRLTVV.

The chain recombines TRBV7-9 with TRBJ2-4, with D hard to call. Trimming took off 0 bases at V and 0 bases at J, with 3 bases between the two ends. Per germline, CDR1 SEHNR and CDR2 FQNEAQ (reference sequence). The CDR3 spans 14 residues. The CDR3 is CASSLAVAKNIQYF. The CDR3 DNA reads TGTGCCAGCAGCTTAGCAGTAGCCAAAAACATTCAGTACTTC.

The gene calls are TRBV18 and TRBJ2-3, with TRBD2 matching over 8 bases. This CDR3 is built from 15 residues. Trimming cost V 3 bases and J 1 base; bases outside gene matches: 3. Germline loops: CDR1 KGHSH, CDR2 LQKENI. CDR3 in DNA: TGTGCCAGCTCACCTGGAGCGGGGGGCACAGATACGCAGTATTTT. Its protein product is CASSPGAGGTDTQYF.

The chain has TRBV29-1 and TRBJ1-2; D unresolved. V shed 7 bases and J shed 8 bases, with 14 bases lying between them. The CDR3 loop spans 11 amino acids. The germline gives CDR1 SQVTM, CDR2 ANQGSEA. CDR3 coding DNA: TGCAGCGCCTCCCCCGGGCACGGCTACACCTTC. Translated: CSASPGHGYTF.

This chain's CDR3 is CASSQDASGEPNYGYTF. The CDR3 coding sequence is TGCGCCAGCAGCCAAGATGCGTCGGGAGAGCCTAACTATGGCTACACCTTC. The chain carries TRBV4-3 and TRBJ1-2; D not resolved. Germline assignment: CDR1 LGHNA and CDR2 YSLEER. Trimming stripped 0 bases from V and 0 bases from J, with 14 bases between. The CDR3 sequence is 17 residues long.

V is TRBV11-2 and J is TRBJ2-5; no clear D gene. CDR1 and CDR2 from the germline V gene are SGHAT and FQNNGV. V shed 3 bases and J shed 4 bases, with 3 bases lying between them. This CDR3 has 11 amino acids. CDR3 loop: CASSLRETQYF. The CDR3 nucleotides are TGTGCCAGCAGCTTGAGAGAGACCCAGTACTTC.

The rearrangement joins TRBV7-9 to TRBJ1-1; possible D gene TRBD1, 5 bases. The CDR3 spans 12 residues. V dropped 0 bases and J dropped 8 bases, with 7 bases sitting between them. Looked up from germline, CDR1 is SEHNR and CDR2 is FQNEAQ (reference sequence). CDR3 sequence: CASSLAGVEAFF. The CDR3 DNA is TGTGCCAGCAGCTTAGCAGGGGTGGAAGCTTTCTTT. Full variable domain (missing parts from reference TRBV7-9 and TRBJ1-1): DTGVSQNPRHKITKRGQNVTFRCDPISEHNRLYWYRQTLGQGPEFLTYFQNEAQLEKSRLLSDRFSAERPKGSFSTLEIQRTEQGDSAMYLCASSLAGVEAFFGQGTRLTVV.

This clone showed up just once. CDR3 sequence: CASSQDSYTDTQYF. CDR3 sequence (DNA): TGCGCCAGCAGCCAAGATAGTTATACAGATACGCAGTATTTT. V usage is TRBV4-1 and J usage is TRBJ2-3; D not resolved. This CDR3 has 14 residues. CDR1 and CDR2 from the germline V gene are MGHRA and YSYEKL. With 0 bases removed from V and 3 bases from J, the gap between germline ends came to 7 bases.

The chain has TRBV5-1 and TRBJ2-2, with TRBD1 matching over 7 bases. The V and J ends lost 3 bases and 1 base, in that order; junction bases with no gene match: 0. The CDR3 runs 14 residues. The V gene's germline CDR1 is SGHRS and CDR2 YFSETQ. This CDR3 is CASSWDRNTGELFF. CDR3 DNA sequence: TGCGCCAGCAGCTGGGACAGGAACACCGGGGAGCTGTTTTTT. The whole variable domain, filled in from reference TRBV5-1 and TRBJ2-2, reads KAGVTQTPRYLIKTRGQQVTLSCSPISGHRSVSWYQQTPGQGLQFLFEYFSETQRNKGNFPGRFSGRQFSNSRSEMNVSTLELGDSALYLCASSWDRNTGELFFGEGSRLTVL.

The rearrangement joins TRBV6-2 or TRBV6-3 to TRBJ1-5; D not resolved. The germline gives CDR1 MNHEY, CDR2 SVGEGT. This CDR3 has 16 residues. Trimming stripped 6 bases from V and 2 bases from J, with 17 bases between. The CDR3 protein is CASSSGRATGNQPQHF. DNA for the CDR3: TGTGCCAGCAGCTCCGGAAGGGCAACCGGCAATCAGCCCCAGCATTTT.

This sequence joins TRBV6-1 and TRBJ2-1; D remains ambiguous. V dropped 4 bases and J dropped 2 bases, with 15 bases sitting between them. In germline, CDR1 is MNHNS, CDR2 SASEGT. This CDR3 is built from 16 residues. This CDR3 is CASSGFSHPTYNEQFF. CDR3 sequence (DNA): TGTGCCAGCAGTGGCTTTAGCCACCCTACCTACAATGAGCAGTTCTTC.

This clone has only a few counts. The V and J genes are TRBV9 and TRBJ2-3, with D uncertain. Deletions cut 0 bases from V and 3 bases from J, with 5 bases between. Germline-derived CDR1 and CDR2 are SGDLS and YYNGEE. This CDR3 region has 13 residues. DNA for the CDR3: TGTGCCAGCAGCGTAGCCGAAACAGATACGCAGTATTTT. It encodes CASSVAETDTQYF.

V usage is TRBV15 and J usage is TRBJ1-4; 7 bases align to TRBD1. Germline trimming cut 0 bases from V and 8 bases from J; bases unmatched to any gene: 6. Looked up from germline, CDR1 is LNHNV and CDR2 is YYDKDF (reference sequence). This CDR3 has 15 amino acids. The CDR3 nucleotides are TGTGCCACCAGCAGAGATCGACAGGGAGGAGAAAAACTGTTTTTT. Its protein product is CATSRDRQGGEKLFF. The full variable domain, its missing parts supplied by reference TRBV15 and TRBJ1-4, is DAMVIQNPRYQVTQFGKPVTLSCSQTLNHNVMYWYQQKSSQAPKLLFHYYDKDFNNEADTPDNFQSRRPNTSFCFLDIRSPGLGDTAMYLCATSRDRQGGEKLFFGSGTQLSVL.